These T cell receptor beta chains were read from a single sample in a study of T cells in Graves' hyperthyroidism and ophthalmopathy. Each CDR3 protein gets one entry after TCRdb re-called the multiplex PCR reads with MiXCR. The sample carries hundreds of thousands of distinct CDR3 sequences, about a sixth recorded once. The sequenced material came from blood. The receptors were gathered from a woman between 55 and 75 years old with Graves' ophthalmopathy. Each CDR3 is given with its conserved first and last residue.

TRBV20-1	TRBJ2-7	CSAHLGTRSNEQYF
TRBV10-3	TRBJ1-1	CAISESRVTEAFF
TRBV5-6	TRBJ2-4	CASQQRQAKNIQYF
TRBV5-1	TRBJ1-1	CASSETGGTEAFF
TRBV28	TRBJ2-2	CASSLGFTGELFF
TRBV6-1	TRBJ2-1	CASSPESSSYNEQFF
TRBV27	TRBJ2-7	CASSLSRGANEQYF
TRBV3-1	TRBJ1-1	CASSQDLKGWAFF
TRBV19	TRBJ1-1	CASTTDRGYEAFF
TRBV7-3	TRBJ2-1	CASSSPGTGMNEQFF
TRBV18	TRBJ2-5	CASSPTSGVAGETRYF
TRBV7-3	TRBJ2-2	CASSLYQGSPGTGELFF
TRBV12-3/TRBV12-4	TRBJ2-7	CASSPHPWTGTYEQYF
TRBV7-2	TRBJ1-3	CASSLLKKFGVSGNTIYF
TRBV6-2/TRBV6-3	TRBJ1-2	CASRSGRSDGYTF
TRBV19	TRBJ1-5	CASAWQIYSNQPQHF
TRBV7-9	TRBJ2-7	CASSSASLAGEEQYF
TRBV7-9	TRBJ2-7	CASSSGRYYEQYF
TRBV2	TRBJ1-5	CASTGTASNQPQHF
TRBV3-1	TRBJ2-5	CASSQAQGVETQYF
TRBV7-2	TRBJ1-1	CASGRVGTEAFF
TRBV7-2	TRBJ1-4	CASSFSYGRGGDGGKLFF
TRBV19	TRBJ1-1	CASSTGLNTEAFF
TRBV2	TRBJ1-6	CASKGAYNSPLHF
TRBV5-4	TRBJ2-3	CASSLGSSTDTQYF
TRBV2	TRBJ2-7	CASSPRTAGPYEQYF
TRBV12-3/TRBV12-4	TRBJ1-2	CASSQRMTTRDGYTF
TRBV20-1	TRBJ2-6	CSARDRRVSGANVLTF
TRBV4-3	TRBJ2-7	CASSQETVMGGLDEQYF
TRBV20-1	TRBJ2-1	CSATGPSSYNEQFF
TRBV9	TRBJ2-6	CASSPHPNGGRLSGANVLTF
TRBV7-8	TRBJ2-1	CASTKRLAGDYNEQFF
TRBV7-9	TRBJ2-1	CASSFRTETGNEQFF
TRBV7-9	TRBJ1-1	CASSLTWQPGSEAFF
TRBV7-2	TRBJ1-5	CASSLELGGGYEPQHF